This is a list of T cell receptor beta chains from one sample in a study of T cells after yellow fever vaccination. One entry per CDR3 protein, called by TCRdb with MiXCR from the 5' RACE reads. The sample consists of some 110,000 distinct CDR3 sequences, 7.4% of them appearing once. The source material was CD4+ T cells sorted from PBMCs, sampled roughly 10 days after the first yellow fever vaccination. The receptors originated from a man between 18 and 29 years old who received the YFV17D yellow fever vaccine. The CDR3 runs from the conserved cysteine through the conserved F or W. Fields, in order: clone size, J gene, D gene, CDR3 length, V gene, CDR3 protein, CDR3 DNA. A D gene is named only where the DNA matches it firmly. Clone size appears in some rows only: once, few, many, or a class for an expanded clone.

abundance: many
j_gene: TRBJ2-5
d_gene: -
len: 14
v_gene: TRBV9
CDR3aa: CASSVEVGGVAQYF
CDR3nt: TGTGCCAGCAGCGTAGAGGTCGGCGGGGTGGCCCAGTACTTC

abundance: many
j_gene: TRBJ2-5
d_gene: -
len: 13
v_gene: TRBV6-1
CDR3aa: CASTPQGKETQYF
CDR3nt: TGTGCCAGCACCCCCCAGGGGAAGGAGACCCAGTACTTC

abundance: many
j_gene: TRBJ1-3
d_gene: -
len: 15
v_gene: TRBV2
CDR3aa: CASSERRASGNTIYF
CDR3nt: TGTGCCAGCAGTGAGCGCAGGGCCTCTGGAAACACCATATATTTT

abundance: many
j_gene: TRBJ2-7
d_gene: -
len: 16
v_gene: TRBV6-9
CDR3aa: CASSYSPLALAYEQYF
CDR3nt: TGTGCCAGCAGTTATTCCCCTCTAGCTCTTGCCTACGAGCAGTACTTC

abundance: few
j_gene: TRBJ1-1
d_gene: TRBD1
len: 14
v_gene: TRBV28
CDR3aa: CASSPGQLNTEAFF
CDR3nt: TGTGCCAGCAGCCCGGGACAGCTGAACACTGAAGCTTTCTTT

abundance: few
j_gene: TRBJ1-5
d_gene: -
len: 16
v_gene: TRBV6-2/TRBV6-3
CDR3aa: CASRPVLGYSNQPQHF
CDR3nt: TGTGCCAGCAGACCAGTCCTGGGCTATAGCAATCAGCCCCAGCATTTT

abundance: many
j_gene: TRBJ2-7
d_gene: TRBD1
len: 13
v_gene: TRBV30
CDR3aa: CAWSLDRVYEQYF
CDR3nt: TGTGCCTGGAGTTTGGACAGGGTCTACGAGCAGTACTTC

abundance: many
j_gene: TRBJ2-1
d_gene: -
len: 15
v_gene: TRBV5-1
CDR3aa: CASSRGGSVPNEQFF
CDR3nt: TGCGCCAGCAGTCGTGGGGGAAGCGTGCCAAATGAGCAGTTCTTC

abundance: -
j_gene: TRBJ2-1
d_gene: -
len: 13
v_gene: TRBV11-2
CDR3aa: CASSLVPGHEQFF
CDR3nt: TGTGCCAGCAGCTTAGTCCCTGGCCATGAGCAGTTCTTC

abundance: many
j_gene: TRBJ2-1
d_gene: -
len: 15
v_gene: TRBV25-1
CDR3aa: CASSMRLTPADEQFF
CDR3nt: TGTGCCAGCAGTATGAGACTTACCCCGGCGGATGAGCAGTTCTTC

abundance: many
j_gene: TRBJ1-1
d_gene: -
len: 18
v_gene: TRBV5-1
CDR3aa: CASSLAGGVGGMNTEAFF
CDR3nt: TGCGCCAGCAGCTTGGCCGGCGGGGTTGGCGGAATGAACACTGAAGCTTTCTTT

abundance: many
j_gene: TRBJ2-5
d_gene: -
len: 16
v_gene: TRBV7-6
CDR3aa: CASSFWSVQLGETQYF
CDR3nt: TGTGCCAGCAGCTTCTGGAGCGTTCAGCTGGGGGAGACCCAGTACTTC

abundance: many
j_gene: TRBJ2-3
d_gene: TRBD1
len: 15
v_gene: TRBV28
CDR3aa: CASEDRAFLGDTQYF
CDR3nt: TGTGCCAGCGAAGACAGGGCCTTTTTGGGAGATACGCAGTATTTT

abundance: many
j_gene: TRBJ1-1
d_gene: -
len: 12
v_gene: TRBV2
CDR3aa: CASSVGTTEAFF
CDR3nt: TGTGCCAGCAGTGTCGGGACCACTGAAGCTTTCTTT

abundance: many
j_gene: TRBJ2-1
d_gene: -
len: 15
v_gene: TRBV4-1
CDR3aa: CASSQDRQLYNEQFF
CDR3nt: TGCGCCAGCAGCCAAGATCGACAGCTTTACAATGAGCAGTTCTTC

abundance: few
j_gene: TRBJ2-6
d_gene: -
len: 16
v_gene: TRBV12-3/TRBV12-4
CDR3aa: CASSFGGASGANVLTF
CDR3nt: TGTGCCAGCAGTTTTGGCGGGGCCTCTGGGGCCAACGTCCTGACTTTC

abundance: many
j_gene: TRBJ1-4
d_gene: -
len: 13
v_gene: TRBV12-3/TRBV12-4
CDR3aa: CASKLQGFEKLFF
CDR3nt: TGTGCCAGCAAACTCCAGGGTTTCGAAAAACTGTTTTTT

abundance: few
j_gene: TRBJ1-1
d_gene: -
len: 15
v_gene: TRBV5-1
CDR3aa: CASSSLGAGDTEAFF
CDR3nt: TGCGCCAGCAGCTCGCTGGGGGCTGGGGACACTGAAGCTTTCTTT

abundance: many
j_gene: TRBJ2-2
d_gene: TRBD1
len: 16
v_gene: TRBV6-5
CDR3aa: CASRRGGQGAGGELFF
CDR3nt: TGTGCCAGCAGGAGAGGGGGACAGGGGGCCGGCGGGGAGCTGTTTTTT

abundance: many
j_gene: TRBJ1-2
d_gene: TRBD1
len: 14
v_gene: TRBV6-5
CDR3aa: CASSARQGFYGYTF
CDR3nt: TGTGCCAGCAGCGCCCGACAGGGCTTCTATGGCTACACCTTC

abundance: many
j_gene: TRBJ1-6
d_gene: TRBD1
len: 13
v_gene: TRBV29-1
CDR3aa: CSVGQGDNSPLHF
CDR3nt: TGCAGCGTCGGACAGGGGGATAATTCACCCCTCCACTTT

abundance: -
j_gene: TRBJ2-3
d_gene: -
len: 14
v_gene: TRBV28
CDR3aa: CASSVLSGTDTQYF
CDR3nt: TGTGCCAGCAGCGTACTCAGCGGCACAGATACGCAGTATTTT

abundance: many
j_gene: TRBJ1-1
d_gene: TRBD1
len: 14
v_gene: TRBV5-1
CDR3aa: CATTQGPPFTEAFF
CDR3nt: TGCGCCACCACACAGGGGCCTCCTTTCACTGAAGCTTTCTTT